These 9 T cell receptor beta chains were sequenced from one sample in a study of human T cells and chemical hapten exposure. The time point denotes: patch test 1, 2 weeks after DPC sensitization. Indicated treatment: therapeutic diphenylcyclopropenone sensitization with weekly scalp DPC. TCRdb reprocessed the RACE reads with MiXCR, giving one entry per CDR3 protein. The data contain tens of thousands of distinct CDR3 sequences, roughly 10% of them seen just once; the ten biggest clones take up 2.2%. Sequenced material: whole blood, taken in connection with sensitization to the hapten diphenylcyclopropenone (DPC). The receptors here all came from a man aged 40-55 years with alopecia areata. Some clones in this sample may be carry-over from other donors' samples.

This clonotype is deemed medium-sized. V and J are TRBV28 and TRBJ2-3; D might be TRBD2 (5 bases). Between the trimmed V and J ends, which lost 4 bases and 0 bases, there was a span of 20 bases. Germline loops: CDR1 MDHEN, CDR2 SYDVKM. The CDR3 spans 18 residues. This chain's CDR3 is CASSSPGVWTTSTDTQYF. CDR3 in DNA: TGTGCCAGCAGTTCCCCCGGGGTTTGGACGACTAGCACAGATACGCAGTATTTT.

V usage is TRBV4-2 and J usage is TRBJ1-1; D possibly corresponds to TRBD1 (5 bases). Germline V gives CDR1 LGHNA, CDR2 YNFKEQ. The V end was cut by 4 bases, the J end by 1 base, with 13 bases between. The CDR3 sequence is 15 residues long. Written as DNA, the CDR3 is TGTGCCAGCAGCCGACAATGGGGGGAGAACACTGAAGCTTTCTTT. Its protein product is CASSRQWGENTEAFF.

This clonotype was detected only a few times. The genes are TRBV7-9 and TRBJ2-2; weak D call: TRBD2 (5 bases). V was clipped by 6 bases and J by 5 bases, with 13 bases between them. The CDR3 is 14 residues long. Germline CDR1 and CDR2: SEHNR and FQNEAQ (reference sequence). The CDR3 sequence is CASRQSGSTGELFF. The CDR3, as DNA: TGTGCCAGCAGACAAAGTGGGAGTACCGGGGAGCTGTTTTTT.

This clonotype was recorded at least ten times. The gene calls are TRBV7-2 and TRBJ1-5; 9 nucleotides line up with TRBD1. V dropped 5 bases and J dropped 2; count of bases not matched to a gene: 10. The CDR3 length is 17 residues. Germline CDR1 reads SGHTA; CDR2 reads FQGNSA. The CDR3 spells CASSKGQGRSGNQPQHF. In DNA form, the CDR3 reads TGTGCCAGCAGCAAGGGACAGGGAAGATCGGGCAATCAGCCCCAGCATTTT. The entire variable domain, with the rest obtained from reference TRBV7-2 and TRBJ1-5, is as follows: GAGVSQSPSNKVTEKGKDVELRCDPISGHTALYWYRQSLGQGLEFLIYFQGNSAPDKSGLPSDRFSAERTGGSVSTLTIQRTQQEDSAVYLCASSKGQGRSGNQPQHFGDGTRLSIL.

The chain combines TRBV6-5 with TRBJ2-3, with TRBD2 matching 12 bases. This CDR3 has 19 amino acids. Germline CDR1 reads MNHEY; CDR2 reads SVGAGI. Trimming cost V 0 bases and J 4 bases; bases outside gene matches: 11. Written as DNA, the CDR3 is TGTGCCAGCAGTTACTCAGGGATCCTAGCGGGAGGGCCCGCAGATACGCAGTATTTT. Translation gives CASSYSGILAGGPADTQYF.

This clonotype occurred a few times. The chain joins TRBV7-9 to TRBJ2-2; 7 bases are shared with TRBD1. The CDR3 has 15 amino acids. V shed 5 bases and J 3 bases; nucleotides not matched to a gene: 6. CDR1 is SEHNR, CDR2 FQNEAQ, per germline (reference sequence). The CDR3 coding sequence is TGTGCCAGCAGCCTGAGGGGGCGAGACACCGGGGAGCTGTTTTTT. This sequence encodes CASSLRGRDTGELFF.

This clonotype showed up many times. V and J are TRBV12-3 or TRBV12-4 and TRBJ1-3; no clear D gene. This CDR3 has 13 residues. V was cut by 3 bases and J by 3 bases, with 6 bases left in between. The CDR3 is CASSFGGGNTIYF. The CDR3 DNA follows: TGTGCCAGCAGTTTCGGCGGTGGAAACACCATATATTTT.

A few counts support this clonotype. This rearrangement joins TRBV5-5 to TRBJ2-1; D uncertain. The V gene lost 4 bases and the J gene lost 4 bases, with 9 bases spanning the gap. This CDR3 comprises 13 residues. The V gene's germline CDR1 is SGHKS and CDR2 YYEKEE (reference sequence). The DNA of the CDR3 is TGTGCCAGCAGCCCCGACGGATACAATGAGCAGTTCTTC. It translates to CASSPDGYNEQFF.

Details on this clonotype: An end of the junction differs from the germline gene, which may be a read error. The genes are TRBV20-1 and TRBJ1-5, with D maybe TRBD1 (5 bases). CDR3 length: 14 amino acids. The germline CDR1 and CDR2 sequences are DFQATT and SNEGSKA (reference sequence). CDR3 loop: CSARELGVGQPQNF. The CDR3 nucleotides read TGCAGTGCTAGAGAGCTAGGGGTTGGTCAGCCCCAGAATTTT.